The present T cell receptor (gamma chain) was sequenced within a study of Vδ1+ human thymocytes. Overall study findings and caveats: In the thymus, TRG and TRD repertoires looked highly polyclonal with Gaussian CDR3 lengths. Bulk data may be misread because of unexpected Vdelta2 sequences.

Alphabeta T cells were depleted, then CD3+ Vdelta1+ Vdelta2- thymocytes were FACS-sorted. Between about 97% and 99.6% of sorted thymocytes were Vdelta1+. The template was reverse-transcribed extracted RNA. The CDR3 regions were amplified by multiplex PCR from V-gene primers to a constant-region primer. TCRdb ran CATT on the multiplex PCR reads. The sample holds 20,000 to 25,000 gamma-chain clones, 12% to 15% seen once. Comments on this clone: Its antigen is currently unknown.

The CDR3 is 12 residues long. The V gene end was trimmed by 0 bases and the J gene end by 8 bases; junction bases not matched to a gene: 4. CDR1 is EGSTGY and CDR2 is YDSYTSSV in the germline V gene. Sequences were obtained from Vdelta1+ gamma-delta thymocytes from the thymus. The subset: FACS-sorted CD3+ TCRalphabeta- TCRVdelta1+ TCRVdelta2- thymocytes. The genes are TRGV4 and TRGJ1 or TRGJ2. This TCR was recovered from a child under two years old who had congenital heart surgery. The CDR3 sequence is CATWDGRDKKLF. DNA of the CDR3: TGTGCCACCTGGGATGGGCGAGATAAGAAACTCTTT.